The rows below give T cell receptor beta chains drawn from one sample of a study of blood T cell repertoires in COVID-19. Measured with immunoSEQ multiplex PCR; TCRdb has only the in-frame clones, and not every one. The table includes a few hundred thousand clones, 85% detected once. The source material was PBMCs or T cells enriched from blood (not recorded which). The receptors were sampled from a man aged 40-49 years who had recovered from COVID-19. Each CDR3 is given with its conserved first and last residue. D genes are given only for firm matches. Size values are once, few and many counts, or a class for expanded clones, and some rows have none.

clone_size j_call d_call v_call cdr3_nt cdr3_aa
once TRBJ2-6 . TRBV7-2 TGTGCCAGCAGCCAAAGAAGGTGGGGGGTACGCTCTGGGGCCAACGTCCTGACTTTC CASSQRRWGVRSGANVLTF
. TRBJ1-2 . TRBV2 TGTGCCAGCAGTGAGGTTCGCACTCCGATGAGCTATGGCTACACCTTC CASSEVRTPMSYGYTF
. TRBJ2-2 . TRBV19 TGTGCCAGTAGTAACTTGCGAGGTAACACGAACACCGGGGAGCTGTTTTTT CASSNLRGNTNTGELFF
. TRBJ2-7 . TRBV4-3 TGCGCCAGCAGCCAAGGGGCACAAGGGGCCTACGAGCAGTACTTC CASSQGAQGAYEQYF
. TRBJ1-5 . TRBV2 TGTGCCAGCACGGGTCTGGGGGCCCTGGGCAATCAGCCCCAGCATTTT CASTGLGALGNQPQHF
. TRBJ2-4 . TRBV7-2 TGTGCCAGCAGCTTAGCGGGAGATCTGAACATTCAGTACTTC CASSLAGDLNIQYF
. TRBJ2-1 TRBD2 TRBV19 TGTGCCAGTAGCGAGATTAGCGGGATCAAGTACAATGAGCAGTTCTTC CASSEISGIKYNEQFF
. TRBJ2-7 TRBD1 TRBV29-1 TGCAGCGTGGCCTCAGGGGGTATGAGAAGCGGCGAGCAGTACTTC CSVASGGMRSGEQYF
. TRBJ2-7 TRBD2 TRBV19 TGTGCCAGTAGTATAATAATGACTAGCGGGAGGGACTACGAGCAGTACTTC CASSIIMTSGRDYEQYF
. TRBJ2-5 TRBD1 TRBV12-5 TGTGCTAGTGGGCAGGACAGGGGGGAGACCCAGTACTTC CASGQDRGETQYF
. TRBJ1-2 . TRBV5-4 TGTGCCAGCAGCTTGGAGCGGGGGGGCTACACCTTC CASSLERGGYTF
. TRBJ2-5 . TRBV30 TGTGCCTGGACAAAGGGGTTCCAAGAGACCCAGTACTTC CAWTKGFQETQYF
. TRBJ2-7 . TRBV4-1 TGCGCCAGCAGCCAAGTACGGACAGCCGATTTCTACGAGCAGTACTTC CASSQVRTADFYEQYF
. TRBJ2-4 . TRBV12-2 TGTGCAAGTCGCTTAGTCCGGGATCCTCTAGCCAAAAACATTCAGTACTTC CASRLVRDPLAKNIQYF
once TRBJ1-6 . TRBV10-1 TGCGCCAGCAGTGAGCGAGGGTTTTGTCTTTCTAATTCACCCCTCCACTTT CASSERGFCLSNSPLHF
. TRBJ2-7 . TRBV7-2 TGTGCCAGCAGCCCGGGCGGCGGGATGCGGTACGAGCAGTACTTC CASSPGGGMRYEQYF
. TRBJ1-2 . TRBV5-1 TGCGCCAGCAGCTATGGGCAGCCTAACTATGGCTACACCTTC CASSYGQPNYGYTF
. TRBJ2-1 . TRBV7-2 TGTGCCAGCAGCTCCTATTCTGGGGGGTACTACAATGAGCAGTTCTTC CASSSYSGGYYNEQFF
. TRBJ2-1 . TRBV5-1 TGCGCCAGCAGCCCCAACTCGATGAACAATGAGCAGTTCTTC CASSPNSMNNEQFF
. TRBJ2-1 TRBD2 TRBV4-2 TGTGCCAGCAGCGGACTAGCGGATTACAATGAGCAGTTCTTC CASSGLADYNEQFF
. TRBJ2-1 TRBD2 TRBV7-9 TGTGCCAGCAGCGACAGTGATAGCGGGCTCTCCTACAATGAGCAGTTCTTC CASSDSDSGLSYNEQFF
many TRBJ1-2 TRBD1 TRBV5-1 TGCGCCAGCAGCTCCGACAGGGGGCGAGATGGCTACACCTTC CASSSDRGRDGYTF